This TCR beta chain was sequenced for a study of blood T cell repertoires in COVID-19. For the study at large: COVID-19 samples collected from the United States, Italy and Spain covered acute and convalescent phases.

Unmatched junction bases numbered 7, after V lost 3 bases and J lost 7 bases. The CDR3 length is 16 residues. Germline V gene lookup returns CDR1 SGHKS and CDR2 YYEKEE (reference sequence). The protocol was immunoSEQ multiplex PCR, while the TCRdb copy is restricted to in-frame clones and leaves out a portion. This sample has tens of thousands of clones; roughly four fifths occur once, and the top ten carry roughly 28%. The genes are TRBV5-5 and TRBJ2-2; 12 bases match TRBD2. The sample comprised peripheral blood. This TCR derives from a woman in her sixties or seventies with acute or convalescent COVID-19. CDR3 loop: CASSSRTSGKDGELFF. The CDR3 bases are TGTGCCAGCAGCTCACGGACTAGCGGGAAGGACGGGGAGCTGTTTTTT.